This T cell receptor beta chain came from a study of Tregs in tolerant kidney transplant recipients. An overnight rest at 37°C with 200 IU/ml IL-2 preceded regulatory T cell sorting from thawed PBMCs. Study findings and constraints: Antigen-driven expansion was suggested because donor-specific Tregs expanded more than all Tregs in tolerant patients.

There are 19 residues in the CDR3. Trimming removed 1 base at V and 0 bases at J, with 19 bases between. Germline V gene sequence: CDR1 LNHDA, CDR2 SQIVND (reference sequence). Data came from immunoSEQ multiplex PCR; TCRdb stores just in-frame clones and leaves some out. Here the sample spans nearly 15,000 clones, about 80% being singletons. On this clone: Its specificity is not known.

This clonotype was sampled from a human donor who received a combined kidney and bone marrow transplant. The sample consisted of Tregs from blood, taken before the transplant. V and J are TRBV19 and TRBJ1-5; D remains unclear. The CDR3 is CASSIGGWGGANSNQPQHF. The CDR3 coding sequence is TGTGCCAGTAGTATAGGCGGGTGGGGAGGCGCCAATAGCAATCAGCCCCAGCATTTT.